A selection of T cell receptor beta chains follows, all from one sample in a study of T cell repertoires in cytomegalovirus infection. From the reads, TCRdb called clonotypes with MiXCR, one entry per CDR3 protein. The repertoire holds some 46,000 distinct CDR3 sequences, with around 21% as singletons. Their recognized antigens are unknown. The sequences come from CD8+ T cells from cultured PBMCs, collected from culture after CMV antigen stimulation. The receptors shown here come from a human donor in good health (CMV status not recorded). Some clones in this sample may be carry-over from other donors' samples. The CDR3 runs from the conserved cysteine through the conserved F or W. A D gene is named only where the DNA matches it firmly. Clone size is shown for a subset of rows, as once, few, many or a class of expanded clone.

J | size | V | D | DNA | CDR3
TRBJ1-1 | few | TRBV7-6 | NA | TGTGCCAGCACCCCCGGCTCGGATCTAAATGCGGCTTTCTTT | CASTPGSDLNAAFF
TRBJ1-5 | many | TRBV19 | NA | TGTGCCAGTAGTATTCGCAGGGAGGGTCAGCCCCAGCATTTT | CASSIRREGQPQHF
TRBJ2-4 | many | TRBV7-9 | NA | TGTGCCAGCAGCTCAAAAGAACCGACATTAGCCAAAAACATTCAGTACTTC | CASSSKEPTLAKNIQYF
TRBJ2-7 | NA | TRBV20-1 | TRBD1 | TGCAGTACTATAGACAGGGGAAACACCTACGAGCAGTACTTC | CSTIDRGNTYEQYF
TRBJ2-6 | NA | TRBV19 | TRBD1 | TGTGCCAGTAGCCCGACCCGGACAGGTGGGACCTCTGGGGCCAACGTCCTGACTTTC | CASSPTRTGGTSGANVLTF
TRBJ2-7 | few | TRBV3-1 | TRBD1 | TGTGCCAGCAGCCAATTTTTGGGACAGGGGAACGAGCAGTACTTC | CASSQFLGQGNEQYF
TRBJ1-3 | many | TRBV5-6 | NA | TGTGCCAGCAGCGCCCGGACGGCTGGAAACACCATATATTTT | CASSARTAGNTIYF
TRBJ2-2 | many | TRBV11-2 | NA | TGTGCCAGTACCACCCTCCGAGCTAGCGCTACGAACACCGGGGAGCTGTTTTTT | CASTTLRASATNTGELFF
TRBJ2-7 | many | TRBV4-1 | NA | TGCGCCAGCAGCCAAGACAGGGGCTTATCCGAGCAGTACTTC | CASSQDRGLSEQYF
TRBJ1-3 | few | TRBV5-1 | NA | TGCGCCAGCAGCCCAGAGGGCAGCTGGTCTGGAAACACCATATATTTT | CASSPEGSWSGNTIYF
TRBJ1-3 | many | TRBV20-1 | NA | TGCAGTGCTAGGGACCACAGGGTAGAGCCTTCTGGAAACACCATATATTTT | CSARDHRVEPSGNTIYF
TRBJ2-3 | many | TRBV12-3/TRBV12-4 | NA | TGTGCCAGCAGTCTCGGGGGTCCCCCAGCAGATACGCAGTATTTT | CASSLGGPPADTQYF
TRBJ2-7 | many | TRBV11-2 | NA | TGTGCCAGCAGCTTAGCGGCAGGGACCTACGAGCAGTACTTC | CASSLAAGTYEQYF
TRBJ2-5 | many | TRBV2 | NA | TGTGCCAGCGGGTTGGGGGGCCGAGAGACCCAGTACTTC | CASGLGGRETQYF
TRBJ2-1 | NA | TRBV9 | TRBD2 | TGTGCCAGCAGCGTAGTGGATAGCGGGAAGAATGAGCAGTTCTTC | CASSVVDSGKNEQFF
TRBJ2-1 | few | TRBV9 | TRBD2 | TGTGCCAGCAGCGTGAGCGGGAGGGCCTCCAATGAGCAGTTCTTC | CASSVSGRASNEQFF
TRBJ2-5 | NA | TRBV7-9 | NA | TGTGCCAGCAGCTTAGGATCGTCCGGACCAGAGACCCAGTACTTC | CASSLGSSGPETQYF
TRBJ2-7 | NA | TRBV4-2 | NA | TGTGCCAGCAGCCCTCACGGCGGGGAGTACGAGCAGTACTTC | CASSPHGGEYEQYF
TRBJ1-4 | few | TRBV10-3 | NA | TGTGCCATCAGTGAGGGCGGTGAAAAACTGTTTTTT | CAISEGGEKLFF
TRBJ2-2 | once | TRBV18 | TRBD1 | TGTGCCAGCTCAACGGACAGGAGAACGAACACCGGGGAGCTGTTTTTT | CASSTDRRTNTGELFF
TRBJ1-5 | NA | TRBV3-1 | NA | TGTGCCAGCAGCCAAGAAGGGAGTCAGCCCCAGCATTTT | CASSQEGSQPQHF
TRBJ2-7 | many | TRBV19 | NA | TGTGCCAGTAGTACTAGAAGTTCGGGCGAGCAGTACTTC | CASSTRSSGEQYF
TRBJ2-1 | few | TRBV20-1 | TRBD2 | TGCAGTGAGGAACTAGCGGTAGGCAATGAGCAGTTCTTC | CSEELAVGNEQFF
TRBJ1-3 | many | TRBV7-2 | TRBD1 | TGTGCCAGCAGCTCCGACAGGGGGCCCGGAAACACCATATATTTT | CASSSDRGPGNTIYF
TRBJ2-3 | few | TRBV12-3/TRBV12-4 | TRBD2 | TGTGCCAGCAGTGGGACTAGCGGGGGGCTAGACACGCAGTATTTT | CASSGTSGGLDTQYF
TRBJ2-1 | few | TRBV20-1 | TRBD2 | TGCAGTGCTTCGGGACTAGCATCCTACAATGAGCAGTTCTTC | CSASGLASYNEQFF
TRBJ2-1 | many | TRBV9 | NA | TGTGCCAGCAGCCCGGGATCCTACAATGAGCAGTTCTTC | CASSPGSYNEQFF
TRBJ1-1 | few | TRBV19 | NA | TGTGCCAGTAGTATGGGACCAAATGCTGAAGCTTTCTTT | CASSMGPNAEAFF
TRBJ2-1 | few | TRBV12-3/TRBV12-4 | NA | TGTGCCAGCAGTCCCCCCCCAACGTACAATGAGCAGTTCTTC | CASSPPPTYNEQFF
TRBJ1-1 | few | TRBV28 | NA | TGTGCCAGCAGTTTTTTGATGACCACTGAAGCTTTCTTT | CASSFLMTTEAFF
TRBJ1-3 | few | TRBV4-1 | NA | TGCGCCAGTGCGGAAAGTTCCTTCTCTGGAAACACCATATATTTT | CASAESSFSGNTIYF
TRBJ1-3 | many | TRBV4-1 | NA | TGCGCCAGCAGCCAGGGACTGACCTCTGGAAACACCATATATTTT | CASSQGLTSGNTIYF
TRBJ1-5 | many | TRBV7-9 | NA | TGTGCCAGCAGCTTAGCGTTAGGGGTTGGGTGGCAGCCCCAGCATTTT | CASSLALGVGWQPQHF
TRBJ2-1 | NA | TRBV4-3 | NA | TGCGCCAGCAGCCAAGCGGCAGGGGCCCTAGGGAATGAGCAGTTCTTC | CASSQAAGALGNEQFF
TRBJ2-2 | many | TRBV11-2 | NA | TGTGCCAGCAGCTTAACTCCTCGACCAGGGGGGGCGAACACCGGGGAGCTGTTTTTT | CASSLTPRPGGANTGELFF
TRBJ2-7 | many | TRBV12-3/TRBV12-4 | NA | TGTGCCAGCAGCGCCGGGACTGTAAATATCGGCGAGCAGTACTTC | CASSAGTVNIGEQYF
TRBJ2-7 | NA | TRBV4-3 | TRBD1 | TGCGCCAGCAGCCAAAGCGACAGGGACAGTAACTACGAGCAGTACTTC | CASSQSDRDSNYEQYF
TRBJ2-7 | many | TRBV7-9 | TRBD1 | TGTGCCAGCAGCCTAAACCGGGACAGGGAGGCCTACGAGCAGTACTTC | CASSLNRDREAYEQYF
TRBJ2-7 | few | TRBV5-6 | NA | TGTGCCAGCAGCTTGGCCGATCGCGAGCAGTACTTC | CASSLADREQYF
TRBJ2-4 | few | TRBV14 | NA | TGTGCCAGCAGCCAAGATAGGGGCGGAAACATTCAGTACTTC | CASSQDRGGNIQYF
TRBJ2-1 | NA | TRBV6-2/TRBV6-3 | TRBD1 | TGTGCCAGCAGTCTTGAGCGGACAGGGGGCAATGAGCAGTTCTTC | CASSLERTGGNEQFF
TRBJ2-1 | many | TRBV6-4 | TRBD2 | TGTGCCAGCAGTGACGGGCTAGCGGGACCCAATGAGCAGTTCTTC | CASSDGLAGPNEQFF
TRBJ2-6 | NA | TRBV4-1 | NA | TGCGCCAGCAGCCAAGATAGTAAGGGGGCTGGGGCCAACGTCCTGACTTTC | CASSQDSKGAGANVLTF
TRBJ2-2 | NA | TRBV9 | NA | TGTGCCAGCACCCCTCTGTCGAATACCGGGGAGCTGTTTTTT | CASTPLSNTGELFF
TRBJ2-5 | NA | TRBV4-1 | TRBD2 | TGCGCCAGCTTAGATCTGGGAGGGGAGACCCAGTACTTC | CASLDLGGETQYF
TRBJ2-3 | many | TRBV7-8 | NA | TGTGCCAGCAGCTTACAGGGGAGCACAGATACGCAGTATTTT | CASSLQGSTDTQYF
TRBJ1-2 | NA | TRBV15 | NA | TGTGCCACCAGCGCACAGGCACAGGGAAACGACACCTTC | CATSAQAQGNDTF
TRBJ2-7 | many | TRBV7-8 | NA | TGTGCCAGCAGGGATTCTTACGAGCAGTACTTC | CASRDSYEQYF